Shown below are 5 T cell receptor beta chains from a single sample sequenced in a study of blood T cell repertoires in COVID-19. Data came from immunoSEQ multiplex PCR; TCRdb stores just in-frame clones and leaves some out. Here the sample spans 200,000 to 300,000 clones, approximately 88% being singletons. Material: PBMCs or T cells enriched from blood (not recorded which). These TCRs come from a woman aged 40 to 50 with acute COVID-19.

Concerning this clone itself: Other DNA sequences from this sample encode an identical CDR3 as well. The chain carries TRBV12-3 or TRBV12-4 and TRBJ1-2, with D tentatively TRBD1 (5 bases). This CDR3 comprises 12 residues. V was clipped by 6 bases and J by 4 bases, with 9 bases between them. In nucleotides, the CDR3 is TGTGCCAGCAGCCCCGGGGGCTATGGCTACACCTTC. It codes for CASSPGGYGYTF.

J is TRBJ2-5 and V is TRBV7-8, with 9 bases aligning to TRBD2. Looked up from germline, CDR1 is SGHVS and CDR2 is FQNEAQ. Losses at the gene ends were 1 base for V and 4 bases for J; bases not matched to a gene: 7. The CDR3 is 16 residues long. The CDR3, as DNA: TGTGCCAGCAGCTTAGGACTAGCGGTTGGTGGAGAGACCCAGTACTTC. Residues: CASSLGLAVGGETQYF.

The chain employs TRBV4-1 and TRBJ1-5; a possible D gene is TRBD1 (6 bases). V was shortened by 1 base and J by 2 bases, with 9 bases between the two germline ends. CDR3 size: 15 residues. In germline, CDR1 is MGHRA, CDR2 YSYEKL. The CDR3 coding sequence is TGCGCCAGCAGCCAAGGGACAGTGGGCAATCAGCCCCAGCATTTT. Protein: CASSQGTVGNQPQHF.

CDR3 region: CASSYGGYNEQFF. CDR3 nucleotide sequence: TGTGCCAGCAGCTACGGGGGGTACAATGAGCAGTTCTTC. The chain couples TRBV7-9 to TRBJ2-1, with 7 bases aligning to TRBD2. This CDR3 contains 13 residues. V gave up 4 bases and J gave up 4 bases; unmatched junction bases: 1. Germline assignment: CDR1 SEHNR and CDR2 FQNEAQ (reference sequence).

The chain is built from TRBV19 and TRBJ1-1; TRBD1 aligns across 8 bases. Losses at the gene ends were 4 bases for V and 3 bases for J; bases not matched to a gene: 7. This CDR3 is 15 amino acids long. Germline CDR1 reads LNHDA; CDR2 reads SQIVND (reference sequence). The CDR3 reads CASSSGQGFDTEAFF. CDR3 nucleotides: TGTGCCAGTAGTAGTGGACAGGGTTTCGACACTGAAGCTTTCTTT.